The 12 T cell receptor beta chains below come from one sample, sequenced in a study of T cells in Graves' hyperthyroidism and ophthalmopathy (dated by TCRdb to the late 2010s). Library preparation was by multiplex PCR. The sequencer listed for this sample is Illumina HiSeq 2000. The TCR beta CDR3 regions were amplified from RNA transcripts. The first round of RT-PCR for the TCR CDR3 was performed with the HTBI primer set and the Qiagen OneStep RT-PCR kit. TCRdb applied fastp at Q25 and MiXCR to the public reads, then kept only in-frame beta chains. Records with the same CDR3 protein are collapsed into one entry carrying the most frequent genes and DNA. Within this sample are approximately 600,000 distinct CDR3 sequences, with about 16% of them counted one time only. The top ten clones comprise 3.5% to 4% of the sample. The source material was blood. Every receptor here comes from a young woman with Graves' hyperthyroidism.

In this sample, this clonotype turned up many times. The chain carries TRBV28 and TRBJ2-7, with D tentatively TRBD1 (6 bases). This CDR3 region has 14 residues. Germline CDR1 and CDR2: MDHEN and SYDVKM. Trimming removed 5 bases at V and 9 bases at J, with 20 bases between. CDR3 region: CASSPLRDTARQYF. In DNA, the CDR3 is TGTGCCAGCAGTCCGCTTAGGGACACCGCCCGGCAGTACTTC.

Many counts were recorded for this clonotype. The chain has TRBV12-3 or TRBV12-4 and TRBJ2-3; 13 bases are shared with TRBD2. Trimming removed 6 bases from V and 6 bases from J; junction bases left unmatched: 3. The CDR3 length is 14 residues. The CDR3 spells CASSRTSGSDTQYF. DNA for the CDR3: TGTGCCAGCAGCCGGACTAGCGGGAGTGATACGCAGTATTTT.

Written as DNA, the CDR3 is TGTGCCAGCAGCCCCCCTACAGGGGGGCCATACAATGAGCAGTTCTTC. Protein: CASSPPTGGPYNEQFF. The chain carries TRBV28 and TRBJ2-1; 8 nucleotides agree with TRBD1. There are 16 residues in the CDR3. Per the germline V gene, CDR1 is MDHEN and CDR2 is SYDVKM. The V segment lost 6 bases and the J segment 4 bases; nucleotides outside the gene matches: 11.

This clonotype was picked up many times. The CDR3 sequence: CASSLQDGGYTF. The CDR3 nucleotides are TGTGCCAGCAGTTTACAGGACGGCGGCTACACCTTC. The chain combines TRBV28 with TRBJ1-2; unclear D gene. V was pared by 2 bases and J by 8 bases, with 9 bases between. The CDR3 consists of 12 residues. The germline V gene encodes CDR1 MDHEN and CDR2 SYDVKM.

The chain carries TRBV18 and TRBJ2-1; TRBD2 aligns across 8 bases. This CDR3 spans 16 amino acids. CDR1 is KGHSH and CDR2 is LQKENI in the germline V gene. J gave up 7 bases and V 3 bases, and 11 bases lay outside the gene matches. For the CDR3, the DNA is TGTGCCAGCTCACCTAGAGGAGCGGGAGAAACAAATGAGCAGTTCTTC. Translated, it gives CASSPRGAGETNEQFF.

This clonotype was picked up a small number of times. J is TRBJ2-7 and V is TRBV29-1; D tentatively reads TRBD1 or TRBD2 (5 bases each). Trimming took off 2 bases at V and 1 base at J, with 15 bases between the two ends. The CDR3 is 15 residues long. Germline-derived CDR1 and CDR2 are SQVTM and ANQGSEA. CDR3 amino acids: CSVESDRDGSYEQYF. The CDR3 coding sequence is TGCAGCGTTGAATCCGATCGGGACGGGTCCTACGAGCAGTACTTC.

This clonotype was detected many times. Here the CDR3 reads CASRLAPADRAYNEQFF. The CDR3 bases are TGTGCCAGCAGGCTGGCCCCCGCGGACAGAGCCTACAATGAGCAGTTCTTC. J is TRBJ2-1 and V is TRBV7-2; D possibly corresponds to TRBD1 (6 bases). The V and J ends lost 6 bases and 2 bases respectively, with 20 bases between them. CDR3 length equals 17 residues. Germline loops: CDR1 SGHTA, CDR2 FQGNSA.

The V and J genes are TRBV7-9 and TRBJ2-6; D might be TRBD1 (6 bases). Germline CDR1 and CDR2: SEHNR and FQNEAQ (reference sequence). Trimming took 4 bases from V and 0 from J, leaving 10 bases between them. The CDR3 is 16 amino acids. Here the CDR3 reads CASSSSRGSGANVLTF. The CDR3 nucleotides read TGTGCCAGCAGCTCCAGCAGGGGCTCTGGGGCCAACGTCCTGACTTTC.

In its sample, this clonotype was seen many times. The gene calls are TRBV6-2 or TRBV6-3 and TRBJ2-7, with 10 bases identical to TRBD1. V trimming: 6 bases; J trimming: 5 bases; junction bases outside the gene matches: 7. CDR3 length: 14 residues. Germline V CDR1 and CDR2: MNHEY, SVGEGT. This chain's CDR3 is CASSPGTGAHEQYF. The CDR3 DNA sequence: TGTGCCAGCAGCCCCGGGACAGGGGCTCACGAGCAGTACTTC.

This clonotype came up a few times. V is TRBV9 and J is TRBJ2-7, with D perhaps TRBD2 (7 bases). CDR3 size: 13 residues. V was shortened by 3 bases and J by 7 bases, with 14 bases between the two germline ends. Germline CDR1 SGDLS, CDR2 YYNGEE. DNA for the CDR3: TGTGCCAGCAGCGGTGGGGGGGCCACAGAGCAGTACTTC. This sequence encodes CASSGGGATEQYF.

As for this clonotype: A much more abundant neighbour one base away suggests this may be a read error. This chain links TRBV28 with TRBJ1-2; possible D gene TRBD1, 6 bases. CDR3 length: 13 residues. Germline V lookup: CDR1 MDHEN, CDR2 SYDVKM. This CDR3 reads CASSFWGPYGCTF. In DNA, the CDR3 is TGTGCCAGCAGTTTCTGGGGGCCGTATGGCTGCACCTTC.

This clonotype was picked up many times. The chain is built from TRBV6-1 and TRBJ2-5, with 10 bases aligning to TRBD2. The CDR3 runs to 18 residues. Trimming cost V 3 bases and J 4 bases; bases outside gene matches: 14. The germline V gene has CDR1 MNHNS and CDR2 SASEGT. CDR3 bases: TGTGCCAGCAGTGAGACCCCTTCCGGGCTAGCGGGAGCAGAGACCCAGTACTTC. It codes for CASSETPSGLAGAETQYF.